This entry is about one T cell receptor beta chain. This sample also contains other DNA sequences that code for the same CDR3. This record comes from a study of blood T cell repertoires in COVID-19. Study-wide background: From the United States, Italy and Spain came samples of acute and convalescent COVID-19. The cDNA or gDNA used as material had been derived from T cells, B-cell-depleted T cells, or PBMCs.

Per the original data handling: Reference gene primers were amplified, and this amplification served to estimate nucleated cell counts. Some clones are missing from TCRdb's copy, which holds only in-frame ones; the method was immunoSEQ multiplex PCR. V, J and clone size are taken as reported in that table, and D and trimming were inferred from the DNA itself. Of about 110,000 clones listed, about four fifths were seen once; the top ten hold 15% to 20%. This receptor was identified in an older woman with acute or convalescent COVID-19. The sequenced sample consisted of peripheral blood.

In nucleotides, the CDR3 is TGTGCCAGCTCACCCGACAGCCAGAACACTGAAGCTTTCTTT. Its protein product is CASSPDSQNTEAFF. V usage is TRBV18 and J usage is TRBJ1-1, with a weak D call TRBD1 (5 bases). The CDR3 runs to 14 residues. The germline V and J ends were trimmed by 3 bases and 1 base, with 9 bases remaining between them. CDR1 is KGHSH, CDR2 LQKENI, per germline.